The 17 T cell receptor beta chains below all came from one sample that was sequenced in a study of immune heterogeneity within non-small cell lung tumors. The template consisted of bulk tumor genomic DNA, with roughly 0.6 ug used per sample. Surgeons took several biopsies per primary tumor, spaced far apart, during surgery. Their non-small cell lung cancer was newly diagnosed and untreated, and the patients underwent curative surgery. In a multiplex PCR, 32 V and 13 J primers amplified TCR beta CDR3. TCRdb fed the multiplex PCR reads into MiXCR, producing one record per CDR3 protein. The data contain roughly 14,000 distinct CDR3 sequences, around 28% of them seen just once; the ten biggest clones take up roughly 5.2%. Sequencing was carried out using lung tumor tissue. These receptors were obtained from a man in his forties with non-small cell lung cancer.

This clonotype turned up a few times. This chain joins TRBV20-1 and TRBJ2-5; weak D call: TRBD1 (6 bases). The germline CDR1 and CDR2 sequences are DFQATT and SNEGSKA (reference sequence). V was trimmed by 1 base and J by 7 bases, leaving 16 bases between them. The CDR3 runs to 14 residues. The DNA for the CDR3 is TGCAGTGCTAGAGCTGAGGGGGAGTTGGTGACCCAGTACTTC. It translates to CSARAEGELVTQYF.

The V and J genes are TRBV7-9 and TRBJ1-6; maybe TRBD1 (5 bases). The germline V gene has CDR1 SEHNR and CDR2 FQNEAQ (reference sequence). Deletions cut 2 bases from V and 6 bases from J, with 11 bases between. CDR3 size: 15 residues. This CDR3 reads CASSLTGLSNSPLHF. DNA for the CDR3: TGTGCCAGCAGCTTAACGGGACTGAGTAATTCACCCCTCCACTTT.

By sample fraction, this clonotype is medium-sized. The CDR3 protein is CAWSNIIQGGNQPQHF. CDR3 DNA sequence: TGTGCCTGGAGTAACATAATACAGGGAGGCAATCAGCCCCAGCATTTT. V and J are TRBV30 and TRBJ1-5, with a tentative D call TRBD1 (6 bases). Between the trimmed V and J ends, which lost 2 bases and 2 bases, there was a span of 16 bases. Germline V gives CDR1 GTSNPN, CDR2 SVGIG (reference sequence). The CDR3 is 16 amino acids.

This clonotype was seen only a few times. The chain couples TRBV9 to TRBJ1-5, with D possibly TRBD1 on 5 matching bases. The V end lost 0 bases, the J end lost 4 bases, and 8 bases lay between the germline ends. Germline CDR1 and CDR2: SGDLS and YYNGEE. The CDR3 runs 14 residues. This CDR3 is CASSVGGTNQPQHF. The DNA for the CDR3 is TGTGCCAGCAGCGTAGGTGGGACTAATCAGCCCCAGCATTTT.

With regard to this clonotype: A single base separates this from a much larger clone, so it may be a read error. The chain recombines TRBV20-1 with TRBJ1-3, with D unclear. The CDR3 contains 14 residues. Germline V lookup: CDR1 DFQATT, CDR2 SNEGSKA (reference sequence). CDR3 nucleotide sequence: TGCAGTGCTAGAAGTAGGATCTCTAGAAACACCATATATTTT. Its protein product is CSARSRISRNTIYF.

Points on this clonotype: A much larger clonotype is one base distant, so this may be a read error. This sequence joins TRBV2 and TRBJ2-7, with D perhaps being TRBD1 or TRBD2 (6 bases each). The CDR3 covers 13 residues. CDR1 is SNHLY, CDR2 FYNNEI, per germline. The CDR3 region is CASTPGAAYEKYF. CDR3 in DNA: TGTGCCAGCACCCCGGGGGCTGCCTACGAGAAGTACTTC.

In regard to this clonotype: This clone may be a read error of a much larger clone one base away. The chain uses TRBV19 and TRBJ2-1; 9 bases are shared with TRBD2. This CDR3 comprises 15 residues. The germline V gene encodes CDR1 LNHDA and CDR2 SQIVND (reference sequence). The CDR3 region is CDSSLAGRPYNEQFF. The CDR3 DNA reads as TGTGACAGTAGTCTAGCGGGAAGACCGTACAATGAGCAGTTCTTC.

This chain connects TRBV5-4 to TRBJ2-1; TRBD2 matches at 10 bases. This CDR3 comprises 16 residues. Germline values: CDR1 SGHNT, CDR2 YYREEE (reference sequence). V lost 5 bases and J lost 8; bases outside the gene matches: 13. CDR3 coding DNA: TGTGCCAGCAGTTCTAGCTTGGCTAGCGGGAGTGATGAGCAGTTCTTC. Translated: CASSSSLASGSDEQFF.

Comments on this clonotype: This may come from a read error, since a much larger clone is one base off. V gene TRBV30 combines with J gene TRBJ1-1; D uncertain. In germline, CDR1 is GTSNPN, CDR2 SVGIG (reference sequence). The CDR3 extends over 15 amino acids. The CDR3 sequence is CGWSGGRRMNTEAFF. CDR3 bases: TGTGGCTGGAGTGGAGGGAGGAGGATGAACACTGAAGCTTTCTTT.

About this clonotype: Just one base apart from a much larger clone, this may be a read error. The conserved final phenylalanine or tryptophan is absent from the CDR3, which likely points to a read error. J is TRBJ2-7 and V is TRBV7-8; 7 bases map to TRBD2. V gave up 1 base and J gave up 5 bases; unmatched junction bases: 8. The CDR3 totals 15 residues. Germline V CDR1 and CDR2: SGHVS, FQNEAQ. The CDR3 DNA is TGTGCCAGCAGCTTAGGCTACGGGAGGATCGACGAGCAGTACCTC. Translated: CASSLGYGRIDEQYL.

The rearrangement uses TRBV11-2 and TRBJ2-1; TRBD1 aligns across 9 bases. Trimming removed 1 base from V and 7 bases from J; junction bases left unmatched: 5. The CDR3 spans 15 residues. Germline CDR1 reads SGHAT; CDR2 reads FQNNGV. The CDR3 DNA follows: TGTGCCAGCAGCTTAGCCGGGACAGGGTATAATGAGCAGTTCTTC. Translated, it gives CASSLAGTGYNEQFF.

The chain is built from TRBV7-6 and TRBJ1-3; 9 positions match TRBD1. This CDR3 has 16 residues. The junction had 6 bases not matched to a gene; V was cut back by 2 bases and J by 4 bases. Germline-derived CDR1 and CDR2 are SGHVS and FNYEAQ. CDR3 nucleotides: TGTGCCAGCAGCTTAAACAGGGGGCAATTCGGAAACACCATATATTTT. It specifies CASSLNRGQFGNTIYF.

By frequency in the sample, this clonotype is medium-sized. This chain connects TRBV7-2 to TRBJ1-4; 8 bases line up with TRBD1. The CDR3 has 15 amino acids. V gave up 5 bases and J gave up 8 bases; unmatched junction bases: 10. Germline V lookup: CDR1 SGHTA, CDR2 FQGNSA. Written as DNA, the CDR3 is TGTGCCAGCAGCGACCCCAGGGGGCTACGGGAAAAACTGTTTTTT. Protein: CASSDPRGLREKLFF.

This clonotype is medium-sized by share. The chain recombines TRBV19 with TRBJ2-1; D may be TRBD2 (6 bases). Trimming pared 7 bases from V and 0 bases from J, leaving 13 bases between. The CDR3 totals 15 residues. Germline CDR1 and CDR2: LNHDA and SQIVND (reference sequence). The CDR3 DNA is TGTGCCAGTAATCGGGGGAGTTTCTCCTACAATGAGCAGTTCTTC. Translation gives CASNRGSFSYNEQFF.

As to this clonotype: This may come from a read error, since a much larger clone is one base off. The chain carries TRBV7-9 and TRBJ1-2, with D unclear. Germline V gives CDR1 SEHNR, CDR2 FQNEAQ (reference sequence). This CDR3 contains 13 residues. CDR3 amino acids: CSSSLEGGVGYTF. The CDR3 DNA sequence: TGTTCCAGCAGCTTAGAGGGCGGGGTTGGCTACACCTTC.

Details on this clonotype: This may be a read error, as it is one base from a much larger clone. The rearrangement uses TRBV12-3 or TRBV12-4 and TRBJ1-5; 8 bases are shared with TRBD1. CDR3 length equals 15 residues. Losses at the gene ends were 5 bases for V and 6 bases for J; bases not matched to a gene: 9. Here the CDR3 DNA reads TGTGCCAGCAGTCCATCAGGGGGCGCGGCTCAGCCCCAGCATTTT. The encoded protein is CASSPSGGAAQPQHF.

Comment on this clonotype: The germline gene is not matched at one end of the junction; a read error may be the cause. The chain recombines TRBV24-1 with TRBJ1-2; a possible D gene is TRBD1 (6 bases). CDR1 and CDR2 from the germline V gene are KGHDR and SFDVKD. This CDR3 spans 14 amino acids. The CDR3 bases are TGTTCCACCAGTGATCACACAGGGATGAGCGGCTACAACTTC. Protein: CSTSDHTGMSGYNF.